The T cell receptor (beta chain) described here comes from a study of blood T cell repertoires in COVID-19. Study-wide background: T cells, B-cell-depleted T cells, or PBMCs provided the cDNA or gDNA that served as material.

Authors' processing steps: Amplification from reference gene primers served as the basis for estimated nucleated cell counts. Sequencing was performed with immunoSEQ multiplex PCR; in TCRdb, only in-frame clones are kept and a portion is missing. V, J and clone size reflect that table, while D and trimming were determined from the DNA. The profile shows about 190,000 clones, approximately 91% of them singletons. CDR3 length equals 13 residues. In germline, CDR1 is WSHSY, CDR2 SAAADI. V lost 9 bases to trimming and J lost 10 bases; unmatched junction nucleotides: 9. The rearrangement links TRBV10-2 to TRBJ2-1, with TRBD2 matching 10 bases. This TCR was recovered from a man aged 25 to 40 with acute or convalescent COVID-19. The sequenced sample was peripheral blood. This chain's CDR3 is CASARGLAYEQFF. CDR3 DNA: TGCGCCAGTGCTAGGGGACTAGCGTACGAGCAGTTCTTC.